The 15 T cell receptor beta chains below all came from one sample that was sequenced in a study of control samples from healthy donors and cancer patients. Assay used: immunoSEQ multiplex PCR; TCRdb lists only in-frame clones, some missing. The sample consists of about 120,000 clones, approximately 90% of them appearing once. The sequenced sample consisted of blood. Source of these receptors: a woman aged 70-85 years in good health.

This chain links TRBV5-1 with TRBJ2-5; D assignment may be TRBD1 or TRBD2 (6 bases each). This CDR3 comprises 15 residues. The germline V and J ends were trimmed by 0 bases and 5 bases, with 14 bases remaining between them. From germline, CDR1 is SGHRS and CDR2 YFSETQ. The CDR3 region has the DNA TGCGCCAGCAGCTTGGACGGGGGCTGGGGCGAGACCCAGTACTTC. Translating gives CASSLDGGWGETQYF. Together with reference TRBV5-1 and TRBJ2-5, the CDR3 gives the full variable domain: KAGVTQTPRYLIKTRGQQVTLSCSPISGHRSVSWYQQTPGQGLQFLFEYFSETQRNKGNFPGRFSGRQFSNSRSEMNVSTLELGDSALYLCASSLDGGWGETQYFGPGTRLLVL.

As concerns this clone: This same CDR3 is encoded by further DNA sequences in the sample. The rearrangement joins TRBV7-9 to TRBJ2-7, with no clear D. The CDR3 is 14 residues long. Looked up from germline, CDR1 is SEHNR and CDR2 is FQNEAQ (reference sequence). V lost 0 bases and J 0 bases, leaving 6 bases between the germline ends. DNA for the CDR3: TGTGCCAGCAGCTTAGCTGGAAGCTCCTACGAGCAGTACTTC. This encodes CASSLAGSSYEQYF.

This chain joins TRBV5-4 and TRBJ2-7; 11 nucleotides align to TRBD1. V was clipped by 0 bases and J by 4 bases; unmatched bases: 6. Germline V lookup: CDR1 SGHNT, CDR2 YYREEE (reference sequence). There are 16 residues in the CDR3. The CDR3 spells CASSLVGDRGGYEQYF. CDR3 coding DNA: TGTGCCAGCAGCTTGGTGGGGGACAGGGGGGGTTACGAGCAGTACTTC. Drawing the rest from reference TRBV5-4 and TRBJ2-7, the complete variable domain is ETGVTQSPTHLIKTRGQQVTLRCSSQSGHNTVSWYQQALGQGPQFIFQYYREEENGRGNFPPRFSGLQFPNYSSELNVNALELDDSALYLCASSLVGDRGGYEQYFGPGTRLTVT.

The rearrangement joins TRBV10-2 to TRBJ1-5; maybe TRBD1 (5 bases). V gave up 1 base and J gave up 2 bases, with 9 bases separating them. This CDR3 region has 15 residues. From germline, CDR1 is WSHSY and CDR2 SAAADI. The CDR3 coding sequence is TGCGCCAGCAGTGAGTTGGGAGGGGGCAATCAGCCCCAGCATTTT. Its protein is CASSELGGGNQPQHF.

The V call is TRBV7-8, the J call TRBJ1-1, with a possible D match to TRBD1 (6 bases). Deletions cut 5 bases from V and 1 base from J, with 17 bases between. Germline loops: CDR1 SGHVS, CDR2 FQNEAQ. There are 16 residues in the CDR3. In DNA form, the CDR3 reads TGTGCCAGCAGCCCGAGGGGGGGCACGCAGAACACTGAAGCTTTCTTT. It codes for CASSPRGGTQNTEAFF.

The table lists this clone with a few counts. The CDR3, as DNA: TGTGCCAGCTCTCCCGGACAGAGTGAAACTGAAGCTTTCTTT. This codes for CASSPGQSETEAFF. This chain connects TRBV18 to TRBJ1-1; possibly TRBD1 for D (6 bases). Looked up from germline, CDR1 is KGHSH and CDR2 is LQKENI. Trimming left V 6 bases short and J 5 bases short, with 16 bases between. The CDR3 contains 14 residues.

This clone was picked up one time. The genes are TRBV19 and TRBJ1-1; no reliable D call. CDR1 and CDR2 (germline): LNHDA, SQIVND (reference sequence). The length of the CDR3 is 11 residues. Trimming removed 2 bases from V and 7 bases from J, with 5 bases in between. CDR3 sequence: CASSIQHEAFF. The DNA for the CDR3 is TGTGCCAGTAGTATACAGCATGAAGCTTTCTTT.

The chain joins TRBV7-2 to TRBJ2-2, with unresolved D. This CDR3 spans 11 amino acids. Germline V lookup: CDR1 SGHTA, CDR2 FQGNSA. The V end was cut by 4 bases, the J end by 5 bases, with 2 bases between. CDR3 bases: TGTGCCAGCAGCTATACCGGGGAGCTGTTTTTT. This gives the protein CASSYTGELFF.

This chain joins TRBV15 and TRBJ1-1; D call uncertain. Germline loops: CDR1 LNHNV, CDR2 YYDKDF (reference sequence). The length of the CDR3 is 13 residues. The ends were cut back, 1 base at V and 0 bases at J, with 3 bases in the middle. The CDR3 region has the DNA TGTGCCACCAGCAGAGCACTGAACACTGAAGCTTTCTTT. Its protein is CATSRALNTEAFF.

Notes on this clone: Other DNA sequences in the same sample also yield this CDR3. The V and J genes are TRBV6-5 and TRBJ1-1; TRBD1 might be the D (5 bases). CDR1 and CDR2 from the germline V gene are MNHEY and SVGAGI. The CDR3 consists of 14 residues. V shed 0 bases and J shed 1 base, with 6 bases lying between them. CDR3 nucleotide sequence: TGTGCCAGCAGTTACTCGGGGGGGAACACTGAAGCTTTCTTT. Amino acids: CASSYSGGNTEAFF.

The rearrangement links TRBV29-1 to TRBJ1-4; the D gene is possibly TRBD1 (5 bases). Trimming removed 4 bases from V and 14 bases from J, with 17 bases in between. This CDR3 comprises 12 residues. Germline V gene data show CDR1 as SQVTM and CDR2 as ANQGSEA. The CDR3 sequence is CSVAGSGPNLFF. Written as DNA, the CDR3 is TGCAGCGTTGCAGGGAGTGGTCCGAATCTGTTTTTT.

V is TRBV5-1 and J is TRBJ1-4; 7 nucleotides align to TRBD1. The CDR3 loop spans 17 amino acids. Germline V lookup: CDR1 SGHRS, CDR2 YFSETQ. J was trimmed by 7 bases and V by 1 base; bases with no gene match: 13. The DNA for the CDR3 is TGCGCCAGCAGCTTGTTTAGTAACCAGGGGGTCGGTGAAAAACTGTTTTTT. It yields the protein CASSLFSNQGVGEKLFF.

The V call is TRBV2, the J call TRBJ2-3; D is ambiguous. Germline V gives CDR1 SNHLY, CDR2 FYNNEI. This CDR3 contains 16 residues. V was cut by 3 bases and J by 0 bases, with 13 bases left in between. In nucleotides, the CDR3 is TGTGCCAGCAGTGACCTTCGGCAGCCTAGCACAGATACGCAGTATTTT. It codes for CASSDLRQPSTDTQYF.

This clone was recorded once. This sequence joins TRBV19 and TRBJ1-6; D is unresolved. CDR1 is LNHDA, CDR2 SQIVND, per germline (reference sequence). The CDR3 runs to 14 residues. The ends were cut back, 3 bases at V and 6 bases at J, with 9 bases in the middle. CDR3 region: CASSIEPSNSPLHF. In DNA, the CDR3 is TGTGCCAGTAGTATCGAGCCCTCTAATTCACCCCTCCACTTT.

The V gene is TRBV18, the J gene TRBJ1-4; D ambiguous. Trimming removed 0 bases at V and 0 bases at J, with 8 bases between. The CDR3 sequence is 16 residues long. Germline CDR1 KGHSH, CDR2 LQKENI. For the CDR3, the DNA is TGTGCCAGCTCACCACCGTTAAGTGCAACTAATGAAAAACTGTTTTTT. Residues: CASSPPLSATNEKLFF. Full variable domain (rest looked up from reference TRBV18 and TRBJ1-4): NAGVMQNPRHLVRRRGQEARLRCSPMKGHSHVYWYRQLPEEGLKFMVYLQKENIIDESGMPKERFSAEFPKEGPSILRIQQVVRGDSAAYFCASSPPLSATNEKLFFGSGTQLSVL.